This entry lists 24 T cell receptor beta chains sequenced from one sample in a study of cytomegalovirus exposure and HLA in healthy donors. The PCR contained 60 Vbeta and 13 Jbeta primers. This table comes from immunoSEQ multiplex PCR, and its TCRdb copy is limited to in-frame clones, with some not included. The sample holds some 82,000 clones. The specimen sequenced was PBMCs. Receptors were obtained from a woman in her 30s in good health and CMV-seronegative.

This chain uses TRBV15 with TRBJ2-5; tentatively, D is TRBD1 (6 bases). The V gene's germline CDR1 is LNHNV and CDR2 YYDKDF (reference sequence). The V end lost 1 base, the J end lost 5 bases, and 14 bases lay between the germline ends. This CDR3 comprises 15 residues. The CDR3 bases are TGTGCCACCAGCAGAGCGGCAGGGCAGGGGGAGACCCAGTACTTC. Its protein product is CATSRAAGQGETQYF.

Concerning this clone itself: Other DNA sequences of this sample code for an identical CDR3. This chain connects TRBV5-1 to TRBJ2-7, with 7 bases identical to TRBD2. This CDR3 contains 14 residues. The ends lost 0 bases at V and 3 bases at J; junction bases unmatched: 3. Germline values: CDR1 SGHRS, CDR2 YFSETQ. Here the CDR3 reads CASSLAGGIYEQYF. The CDR3 DNA reads TGCGCCAGCAGCTTGGCCGGGGGGATCTACGAGCAGTACTTC.

The genes are TRBV18 and TRBJ1-1, with TRBD1 as a possible D gene (5 bases). Germline CDR1 KGHSH, CDR2 LQKENI. Trimming removed 2 bases from V and 5 bases from J, with 12 bases in between. The CDR3 totals 14 residues. The CDR3 DNA reads TGTGCCAGCTCACCAGCCAGGGCAAATACTGAAGCTTTCTTT. Protein: CASSPARANTEAFF.

V and J are TRBV29-1 and TRBJ2-1, with TRBD1 matching 7 bases. Per the germline V gene, CDR1 is SQVTM and CDR2 is ANQGSEA. There are 14 residues in the CDR3. V shed 0 bases and J 4 bases; nucleotides not matched to a gene: 3. The CDR3 DNA sequence: TGCAGCGTTGAAGAGGGGACAGCATACAATGAGCAGTTCTTC. The encoded protein is CSVEEGTAYNEQFF.

V is TRBV7-8 and J is TRBJ2-7; D might be TRBD2 (6 bases). The length of the CDR3 is 16 residues. CDR1 and CDR2 from the germline V gene are SGHVS and FQNEAQ. The V end lost 2 bases, the J end lost 4 bases, and 18 bases lay between the germline ends. The CDR3 sequence is CASSLLGTPSPYEQYF. Written as DNA, the CDR3 is TGTGCCAGCAGCTTATTGGGGACTCCTTCGCCTTACGAGCAGTACTTC.

The chain couples TRBV7-4 to TRBJ1-5; D might be TRBD1 (6 bases). Germline loops: CDR1 SGHVT, CDR2 SQSDAQ. Trimming took off 5 bases at V and 0 bases at J, with 14 bases between the two ends. The CDR3 spans 16 residues. CDR3 sequence: CASSQQQGYSNQPQHF. The CDR3 bases are TGTGCCAGCAGCCAACAACAGGGCTATAGCAATCAGCCCCAGCATTTT.

The V and J genes are TRBV7-2 and TRBJ2-7, with 10 positions matching TRBD2. The length of the CDR3 is 13 residues. With 3 bases clipped from V and 6 bases from J, the junction kept 2 bases outside the gene matches. Germline CDR1 SGHTA, CDR2 FQGNSA. In DNA form, the CDR3 reads TGTGCCAGCAGCTTTAGCGGGAGGAGCGAGCAGTACTTC. Translation: CASSFSGRSEQYF.

The rearrangement joins TRBV5-1 to TRBJ2-1, with 10 bases aligning to TRBD2. CDR1 is SGHRS and CDR2 is YFSETQ in the germline V gene. The CDR3 totals 16 residues. V trimming: 7 bases; J trimming: 0 bases; junction bases outside the gene matches: 7. CDR3 protein: CASSWTSGSSYNEQFF. The CDR3 bases are TGCGCCAGCTCATGGACTAGCGGTAGCTCCTACAATGAGCAGTTCTTC.

V gene TRBV5-1 combines with J gene TRBJ2-7; TRBD1 matches 10 bases. V gave up 3 bases and J gave up 2 bases; unmatched junction bases: 11. The germline CDR1 and CDR2 sequences are SGHRS and YFSETQ. This CDR3 comprises 17 residues. CDR3 amino acids: CASSSRTGTGAAYEQYF. CDR3 DNA sequence: TGCGCCAGCAGCTCGAGAACCGGGACAGGGGCTGCCTACGAGCAGTACTTC.

V and J are TRBV5-1 and TRBJ2-1; 10 bases are a match to TRBD1. The germline V gene encodes CDR1 SGHRS and CDR2 YFSETQ. The CDR3 spans 15 residues. The J segment lost 6 bases and the V segment lost 2 bases, leaving 5 bases of the junction unmatched. The CDR3 region has the DNA TGCGCCAGCAGCTTCGGGACAGGGGTGGTCAATGAGCAGTTCTTC. Residues: CASSFGTGVVNEQFF.

This rearrangement joins TRBV2 to TRBJ2-6; perhaps TRBD1 as D (6 bases). The length of the CDR3 is 17 residues. V dropped 6 bases and J dropped 0 bases, with 15 bases sitting between them. Germline lookup yields CDR1 SNHLY and CDR2 FYNNEI. The chain's CDR3 is CASRRDIELSGANVLTF. CDR3 in DNA: TGTGCCAGCAGGAGGGACATTGAACTCTCTGGGGCCAACGTCCTGACTTTC.

The chain has TRBV29-1 and TRBJ2-3; 8 bases align to TRBD2. V lost 6 bases and J lost 3; bases outside the gene matches: 8. Germline V gene lookup returns CDR1 SQVTM and CDR2 ANQGSEA. CDR3 size: 14 residues. CDR3 nucleotide sequence: TGCAGCGTCGCGGGAGGAACGCTGACAGATACGCAGTATTTT. Encoded protein: CSVAGGTLTDTQYF.

This chain joins TRBV29-1 and TRBJ2-7; D not certain. The CDR3 sequence is 12 residues long. V was shortened by 5 bases and J by 2 bases, with 10 bases between the two germline ends. Germline V lookup: CDR1 SQVTM, CDR2 ANQGSEA. The CDR3 nucleotides read TGCAGCGTTTTTGACAAACCCTACGAGCAGTACTTC. Translating it yields CSVFDKPYEQYF.

This chain connects TRBV30 to TRBJ2-2; 8 bases line up with TRBD2. The germline CDR1 and CDR2 sequences are GTSNPN and SVGIG (reference sequence). This CDR3 is built from 17 residues. Losses at the gene ends were 2 bases for V and 0 bases for J; bases not matched to a gene: 8. The CDR3 here is CAWSPGGVAANTGELFF. The CDR3 nucleotides are TGTGCCTGGAGTCCGGGGGGGGTGGCAGCGAACACCGGGGAGCTGTTTTTT.

CDR3 sequence (DNA): TGTGCCAGCAGCCGGGCAGGGGTCGACGAGCAGTACTTC. Protein: CASSRAGVDEQYF. This chain connects TRBV5-4 to TRBJ2-7, with a tentative D call TRBD1 (6 bases). V lost 4 bases, J lost 5 bases, and 13 bases lay in between. Per the germline V gene, CDR1 is SGHNT and CDR2 is YYREEE (reference sequence). The CDR3 extends over 13 amino acids.

This chain links TRBV4-1 with TRBJ1-1, with D hard to call. The V and J ends lost 8 bases and 2 bases respectively, with 12 bases between them. The CDR3 is made up of 13 amino acids. Germline V CDR1 and CDR2: MGHRA, YSYEKL. CDR3 loop: CASGAVVNTEAFF. DNA of the CDR3: TGCGCCAGCGGCGCGGTCGTCAACACTGAAGCTTTCTTT.

This chain connects TRBV11-3 to TRBJ2-7; TRBD1 matches 9 bases. The CDR3 length is 13 residues. J lost 5 bases, V lost 5 bases, and 4 bases had no gene match. Germline V lookup: CDR1 SGHNT, CDR2 YENEEA. CDR3: CASSPDRGHEQYF. The DNA of the CDR3 is TGTGCCAGCAGCCCGGACAGGGGCCACGAGCAGTACTTC.

The V and J genes are TRBV18 and TRBJ1-1; 7 bases match TRBD1. The CDR3 consists of 14 residues. The germline V gene encodes CDR1 KGHSH and CDR2 LQKENI. The V and J ends lost 3 bases and 1 base, in that order; junction bases with no gene match: 2. The chain's CDR3 is CASSPGQTNTEAFF. CDR3 in DNA: TGTGCCAGCTCACCGGGACAGACGAACACTGAAGCTTTCTTT.

The chain links TRBV5-1 to TRBJ1-1; possible D gene TRBD1, 5 bases. CDR3 length: 15 residues. V was clipped by 5 bases and J by 0 bases, with 14 bases between them. Germline V CDR1 and CDR2: SGHRS, YFSETQ. The CDR3: CASSRDSLMNTEAFF. The CDR3 DNA sequence: TGCGCCAGCAGTAGAGACAGCCTCATGAACACTGAAGCTTTCTTT. The full variable domain, with the rest looked up from reference TRBV5-1 and TRBJ1-1, is KAGVTQTPRYLIKTRGQQVTLSCSPISGHRSVSWYQQTPGQGLQFLFEYFSETQRNKGNFPGRFSGRQFSNSRSEMNVSTLELGDSALYLCASSRDSLMNTEAFFGQGTRLTVV.

The chain couples TRBV28 to TRBJ2-7, with D possibly TRBD1 on 6 matching bases. The CDR3 covers 14 residues. Germline V gives CDR1 MDHEN, CDR2 SYDVKM. The ends were cut back, 5 bases at V and 3 bases at J, with 14 bases in the middle. CDR3 sequence reads: CASSPWDTNYEQYF. The CDR3 DNA reads as TGTGCCAGCAGTCCGTGGGACACCAACTACGAGCAGTACTTC.

This chain uses TRBV5-1 with TRBJ1-4; 9 nucleotides align to TRBD1. This CDR3 is built from 16 residues. V shed 1 base and J 6 bases; nucleotides not matched to a gene: 7. In germline, CDR1 is SGHRS, CDR2 YFSETQ. Written as DNA, the CDR3 is TGCGCCAGCAGCTTGCTCTACCGGGACAGGGATGAAAAACTGTTTTTT. It yields the protein CASSLLYRDRDEKLFF.

The chain combines TRBV7-2 with TRBJ1-2; D unresolved. V lost 6 bases and J 3 bases, leaving 14 bases between the germline ends. Germline-derived CDR1 and CDR2 are SGHTA and FQGNSA. There are 14 residues in the CDR3. CDR3 loop: CASSRSPGDYGYTF. The CDR3 nucleotides read TGTGCCAGCAGTCGGAGCCCCGGGGACTATGGCTACACCTTC.

Here the CDR3 DNA reads TGTGCCAGCAGCTTGGTGGGAGGCGGGGCCTACGAGCAGTACTTC. Translating it yields CASSLVGGGAYEQYF. This chain links TRBV5-5 with TRBJ2-7, with TRBD2 as a possible D gene (6 bases). The germline V gene has CDR1 SGHKS and CDR2 YYEKEE (reference sequence). The CDR3 is made up of 15 amino acids. V was cut by 0 bases and J by 2 bases, with 12 bases left in between. Based on the CDR3 plus reference TRBV5-5 and TRBJ2-7, the full variable domain is DAGVTQSPTHLIKTRGQQVTLRCSPISGHKSVSWYQQVLGQGPQFIFQYYEKEERGRGNFPDRFSARQFPNYSSELNVNALLLGDSALYLCASSLVGGGAYEQYFGPGTRLTVT.

The chain joins TRBV19 to TRBJ2-5, with D perhaps matching TRBD1 (7 bases). Germline V gene lookup returns CDR1 LNHDA and CDR2 SQIVND (reference sequence). Trimming stripped 4 bases from V and 7 bases from J, with 13 bases between. CDR3 length: 13 amino acids. The CDR3 nucleotides are TGTGCCAGTAGTAAGGAGGGGGCGGTGACCCAGTACTTC. Its translation: CASSKEGAVTQYF.